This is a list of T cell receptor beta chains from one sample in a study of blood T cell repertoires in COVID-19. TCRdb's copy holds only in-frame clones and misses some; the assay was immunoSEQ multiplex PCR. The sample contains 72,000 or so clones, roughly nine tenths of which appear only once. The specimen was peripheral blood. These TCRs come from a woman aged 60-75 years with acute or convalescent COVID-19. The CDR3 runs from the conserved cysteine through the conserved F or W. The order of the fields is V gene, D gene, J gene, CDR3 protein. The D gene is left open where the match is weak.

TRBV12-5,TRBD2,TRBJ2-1,CASGLAQGVAGGNEQFF
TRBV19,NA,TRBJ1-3,CASSPDQGSGNTIYF
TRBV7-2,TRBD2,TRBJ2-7,CASSLNGGAYEQYF
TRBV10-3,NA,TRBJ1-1,CAISENMNTEAFF
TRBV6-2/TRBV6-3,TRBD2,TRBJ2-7,CASSATVAGGAEQYF
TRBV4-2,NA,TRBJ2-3,CASSQGGQPADTQYF
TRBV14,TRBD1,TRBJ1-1,CASSQSQGWATEAFF
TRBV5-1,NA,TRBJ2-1,CASSLASVSYNEQFF
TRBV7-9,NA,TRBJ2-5,CASSLERLEETQYF
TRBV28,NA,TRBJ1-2,CASSSLRDGYTF
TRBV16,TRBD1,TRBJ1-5,CASSQFGQGDKPQHF
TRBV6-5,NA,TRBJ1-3,CASNPGGGTGNTIYF
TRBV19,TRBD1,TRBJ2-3,CASSTLTGVRTDTQYF
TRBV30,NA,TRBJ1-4,CAWSGTGMREKLFF
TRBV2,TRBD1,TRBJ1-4,CASGQGLGPLVF
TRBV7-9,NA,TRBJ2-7,CASSPTRFGHQYEQYF
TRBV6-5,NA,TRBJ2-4,CDSRRDTIAKNIQYF
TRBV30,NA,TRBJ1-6,CAWTGGRHYNSPLHF
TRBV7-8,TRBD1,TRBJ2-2,CASSRGTGGETGELFF
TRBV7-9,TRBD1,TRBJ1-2,CASSLGQGAYTF
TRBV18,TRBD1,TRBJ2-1,CASSPRQGGDNEQFF
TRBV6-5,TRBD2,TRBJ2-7,CASSKRGGYEQYF
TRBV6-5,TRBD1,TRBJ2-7,CASSPGTVEQYF
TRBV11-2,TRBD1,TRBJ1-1,CASSSLDRGAFF
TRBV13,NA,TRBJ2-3,CASSLQGPGLRTDTQYF
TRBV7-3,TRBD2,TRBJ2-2,CASSLTGTSRYTGELFF
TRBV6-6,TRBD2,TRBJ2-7,CASSTSGGPTLEQYF
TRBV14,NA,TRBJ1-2,CASSRRVDSHYGYTF
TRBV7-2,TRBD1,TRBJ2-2,CASRASDRVYTGELFF
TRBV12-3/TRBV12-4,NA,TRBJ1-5,CASSFQIQPQHF
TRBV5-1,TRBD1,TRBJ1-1,CASSLRQGARTEAFF
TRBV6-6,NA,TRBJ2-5,CASSPVRETQYF
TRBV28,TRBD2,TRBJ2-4,CASRPGGSKNIQYF
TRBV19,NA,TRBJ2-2,CASSIIKGAGELFF
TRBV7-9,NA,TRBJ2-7,CASSSGGTASYEQYF
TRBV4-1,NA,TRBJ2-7,CASSQEGGVFYEQYF
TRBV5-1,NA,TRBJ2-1,CASSLGQSNEQFF
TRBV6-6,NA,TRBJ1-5,CATLRGFGQPQHF
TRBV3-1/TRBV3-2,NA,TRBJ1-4,CASSQGQGIEKLFF
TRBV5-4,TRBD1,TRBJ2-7,CASSLGGQREIYEQYF
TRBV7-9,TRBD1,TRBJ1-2,CASSPGTGFGYTF
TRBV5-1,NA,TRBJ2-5,CASSFRGAARETQYF
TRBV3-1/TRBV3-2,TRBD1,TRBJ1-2,CASSSGGGYTF
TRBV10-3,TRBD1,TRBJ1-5,CAIGRQGAGDSNQPQHF
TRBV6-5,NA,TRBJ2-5,CASWTGTEETQYF
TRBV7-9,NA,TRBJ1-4,CASGRGSTNEKLFF
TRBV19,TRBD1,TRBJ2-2,CASSTGFTGELFF
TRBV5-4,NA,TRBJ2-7,CASSLDGTYEQYF
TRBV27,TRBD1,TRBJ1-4,CASSLSGQGYEKLFF
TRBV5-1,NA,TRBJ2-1,CASSPVRPEQFF
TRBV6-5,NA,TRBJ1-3,CASRGGSSGNTIYF
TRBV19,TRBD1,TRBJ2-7,CASSARDRPYEQYF
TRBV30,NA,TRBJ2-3,CAWSVQGTDTQYF
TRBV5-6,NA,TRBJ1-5,CASSLAQGTGQPQHF